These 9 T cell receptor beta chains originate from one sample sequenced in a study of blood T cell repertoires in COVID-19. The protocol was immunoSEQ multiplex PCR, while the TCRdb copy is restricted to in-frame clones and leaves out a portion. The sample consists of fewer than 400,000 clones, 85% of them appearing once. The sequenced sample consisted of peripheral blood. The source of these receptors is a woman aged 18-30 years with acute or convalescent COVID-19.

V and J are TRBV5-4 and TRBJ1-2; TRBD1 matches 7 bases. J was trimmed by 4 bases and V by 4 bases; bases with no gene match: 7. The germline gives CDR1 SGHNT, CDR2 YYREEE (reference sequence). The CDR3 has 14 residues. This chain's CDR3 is CASSPNRGTYGYTF. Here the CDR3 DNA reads TGTGCCAGCAGCCCAAACAGGGGTACCTATGGCTACACCTTC.

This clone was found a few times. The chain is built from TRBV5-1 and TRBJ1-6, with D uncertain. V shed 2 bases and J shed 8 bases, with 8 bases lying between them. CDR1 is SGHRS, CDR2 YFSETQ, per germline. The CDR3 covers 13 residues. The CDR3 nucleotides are TGCGCCAGCAGCTTAGAACAATATTCACCCCTCCACTTT. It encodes CASSLEQYSPLHF.

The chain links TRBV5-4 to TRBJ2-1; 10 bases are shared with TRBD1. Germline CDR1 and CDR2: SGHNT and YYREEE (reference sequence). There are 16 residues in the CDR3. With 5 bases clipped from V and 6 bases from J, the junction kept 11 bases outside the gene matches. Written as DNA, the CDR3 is TGTGCCAGCAGAACGGGTGGAGACAGGGGGCTCAATGAGCAGTTCTTC. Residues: CASRTGGDRGLNEQFF.

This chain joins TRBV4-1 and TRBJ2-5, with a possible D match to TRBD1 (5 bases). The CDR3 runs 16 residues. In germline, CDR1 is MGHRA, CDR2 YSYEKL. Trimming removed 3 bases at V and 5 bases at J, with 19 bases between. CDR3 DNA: TGCGCCAGCAGCCACCTAAACATGGGGCTCCGGGAGACCCAGTACTTC. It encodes CASSHLNMGLRETQYF.

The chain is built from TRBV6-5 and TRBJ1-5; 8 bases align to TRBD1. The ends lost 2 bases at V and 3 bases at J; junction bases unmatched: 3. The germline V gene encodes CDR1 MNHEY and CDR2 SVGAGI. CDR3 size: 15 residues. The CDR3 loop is CASSYGTGDNQPQHF. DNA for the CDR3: TGTGCCAGCAGTTACGGGACAGGTGACAATCAGCCCCAGCATTTT.

The CDR3 spells CASSLSGGGPGSAQHF. The CDR3 DNA follows: TGTGCCAGCAGCTTGTCTGGGGGGGGGCCGGGATCGGCCCAGCATTTT. The rearrangement joins TRBV5-5 to TRBJ1-5; TRBD1 is a possible D gene (6 bases). Germline V lookup: CDR1 SGHKS, CDR2 YYEKEE (reference sequence). With 1 base removed from V and 11 bases from J, the gap between germline ends came to 22 bases. The CDR3 is 16 residues long.

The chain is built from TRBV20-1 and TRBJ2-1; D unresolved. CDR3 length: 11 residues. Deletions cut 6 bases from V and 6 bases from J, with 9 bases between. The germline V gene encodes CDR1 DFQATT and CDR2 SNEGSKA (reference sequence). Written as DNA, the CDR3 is TGCAGTGCCAGAAACGGCAATGAGCAGTTCTTC. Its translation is CSARNGNEQFF.

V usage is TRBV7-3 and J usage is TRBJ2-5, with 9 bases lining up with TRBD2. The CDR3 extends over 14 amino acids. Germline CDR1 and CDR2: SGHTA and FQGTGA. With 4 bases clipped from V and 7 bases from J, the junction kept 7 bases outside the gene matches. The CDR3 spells CASSSSGAGGTQYF. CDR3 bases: TGTGCCAGCAGCTCGTCCGGAGCGGGGGGGACCCAGTACTTC.

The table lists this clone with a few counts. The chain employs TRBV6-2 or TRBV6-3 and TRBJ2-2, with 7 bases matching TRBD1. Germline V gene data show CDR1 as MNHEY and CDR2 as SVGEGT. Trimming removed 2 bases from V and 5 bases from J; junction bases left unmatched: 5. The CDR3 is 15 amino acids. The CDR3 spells CASSYEGAHTGELFF. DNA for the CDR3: TGTGCCAGCAGTTACGAGGGGGCGCATACCGGGGAGCTGTTTTTT.